The subject of this entry is one TCR beta chain. The record originates from a study of blood T cell repertoires in COVID-19. Study as a whole: The United States, Italy and Spain supplied acute and convalescent COVID-19 samples. PBMCs, B-cell-depleted T cells, or T cells provided the cDNA or gDNA that made up the material.

Per the study methods: Nucleated cell number was recorded as an estimate derived from reference gene primer amplification. The method was immunoSEQ multiplex PCR; TCRdb's version includes in-frame clones alone and lacks a portion of them. Clone size and the V and J calls come from that table; the DNA yielded D and trimming. The data show about 310,000 clones, roughly 87% seen once. Germline CDR1 and CDR2: MNHEY and SVGAGI. This CDR3 is 14 amino acids long. The V end lost 5 bases, the J end lost 1 base, and 8 bases lay between the germline ends. The receptor's source is a man between 18 and 35 years old with active or convalescent COVID-19. Specimen: peripheral blood. This chain links TRBV6-5 with TRBJ1-4, with D maybe TRBD1 (6 bases). The CDR3, as DNA: TGTGCCAGCAGTCCCAGGGGAACTAATGAAAAACTGTTTTTT. Translating gives CASSPRGTNEKLFF.